Reported below is one T cell receptor (beta chain). The protocol was immunoSEQ multiplex PCR, while the TCRdb copy is restricted to in-frame clones and leaves out a portion. This sample carries around 460,000 clones, 70% to 90% of them seen once, and the ten largest clones take 0.8% to 0.85%. V shed 2 bases, J shed 2 bases, and the junction held 4 bases outside the gene matches. Germline assignment: CDR1 SGHRS and CDR2 YFSETQ. The CDR3 spans 17 residues. The data belong to a study of blood T cell repertoires in COVID-19. In the study overall: Whether acute or convalescent, the COVID-19 samples came from the United States, Italy and Spain. T cells, B-cell-depleted T cells, or PBMCs supplied cDNA or gDNA.

This clonotype was sampled from a man aged 18 to 30 with COVID-19, enrolled during active disease. Sequenced input: peripheral blood. The chain links TRBV5-1 to TRBJ2-2, with 12 bases aligning to TRBD2. CDR3 sequence (DNA): TGCGCCAGCAGCTTATGGACTAGCGGGATTAACACCGGGGAGCTGTTTTTT. This codes for CASSLWTSGINTGELFF.